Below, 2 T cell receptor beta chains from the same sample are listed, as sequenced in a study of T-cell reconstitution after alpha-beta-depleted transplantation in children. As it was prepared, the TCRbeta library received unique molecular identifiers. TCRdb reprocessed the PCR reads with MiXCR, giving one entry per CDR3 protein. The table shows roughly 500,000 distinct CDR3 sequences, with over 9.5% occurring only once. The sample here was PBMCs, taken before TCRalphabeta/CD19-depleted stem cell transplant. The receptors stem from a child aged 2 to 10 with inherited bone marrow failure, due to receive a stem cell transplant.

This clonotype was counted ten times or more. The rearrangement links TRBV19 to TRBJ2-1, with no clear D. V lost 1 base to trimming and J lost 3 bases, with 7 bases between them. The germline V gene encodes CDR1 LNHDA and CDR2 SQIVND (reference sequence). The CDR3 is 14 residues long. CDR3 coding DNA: TGTGCCAGTAGTATAGCAGGCAGCTACAATGAGCAGTTCTTC. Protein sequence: CASSIAGSYNEQFF.

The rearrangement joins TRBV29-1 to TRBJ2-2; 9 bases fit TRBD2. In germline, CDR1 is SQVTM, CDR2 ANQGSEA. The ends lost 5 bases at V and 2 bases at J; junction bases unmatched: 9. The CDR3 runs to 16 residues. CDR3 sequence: CSVTLSSGINTGELFF. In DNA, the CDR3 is TGCAGCGTTACTTTATCTAGCGGGATTAACACCGGGGAGCTGTTTTTT.